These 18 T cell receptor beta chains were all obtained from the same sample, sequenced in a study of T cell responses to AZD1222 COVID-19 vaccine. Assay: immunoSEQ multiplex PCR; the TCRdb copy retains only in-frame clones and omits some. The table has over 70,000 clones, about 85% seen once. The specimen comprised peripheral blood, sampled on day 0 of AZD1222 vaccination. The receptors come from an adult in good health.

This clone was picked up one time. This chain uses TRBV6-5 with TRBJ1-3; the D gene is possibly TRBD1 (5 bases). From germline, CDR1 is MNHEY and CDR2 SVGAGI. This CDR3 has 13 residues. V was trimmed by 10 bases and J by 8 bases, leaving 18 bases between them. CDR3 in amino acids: CATRVRGADTIYF. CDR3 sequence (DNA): TGTGCCACAAGGGTGAGGGGCGCGGACACCATATATTTT.

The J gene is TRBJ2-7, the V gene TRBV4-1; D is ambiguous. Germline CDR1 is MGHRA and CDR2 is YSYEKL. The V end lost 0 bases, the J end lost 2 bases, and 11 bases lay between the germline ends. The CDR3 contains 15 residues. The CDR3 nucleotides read TGCGCCAGCAGCCAAGACTTCCAGATCACCTACGAGCAGTACTTC. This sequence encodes CASSQDFQITYEQYF.

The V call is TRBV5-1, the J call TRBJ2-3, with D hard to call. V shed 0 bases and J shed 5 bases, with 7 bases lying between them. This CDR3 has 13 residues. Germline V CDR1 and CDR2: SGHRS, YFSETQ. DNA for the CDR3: TGCGCCAGCAGCTTGGAGCAGAGAGATACGCAGTATTTT. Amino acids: CASSLEQRDTQYF.

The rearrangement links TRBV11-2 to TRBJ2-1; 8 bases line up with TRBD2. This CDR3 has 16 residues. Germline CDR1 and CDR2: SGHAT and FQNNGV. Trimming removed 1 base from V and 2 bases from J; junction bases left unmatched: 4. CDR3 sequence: CASSLAAGGAYNEQFF. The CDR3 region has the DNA TGTGCCAGCAGCTTAGCGGCGGGGGGTGCCTACAATGAGCAGTTCTTC. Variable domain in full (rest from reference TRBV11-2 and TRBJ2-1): EAGVAQSPRYKIIEKRQSVAFWCNPISGHATLYWYQQILGQGPKLLIQFQNNGVVDDSQLPKDRFSAERLKGVDSTLKIQPAKLEDSAVYLCASSLAAGGAYNEQFFGPGTRLTVL.

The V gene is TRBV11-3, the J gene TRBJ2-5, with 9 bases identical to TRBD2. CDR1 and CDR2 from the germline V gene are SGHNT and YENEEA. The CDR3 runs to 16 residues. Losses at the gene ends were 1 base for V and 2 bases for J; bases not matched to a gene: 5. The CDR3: CASSLGSGGPQETQYF. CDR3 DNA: TGTGCCAGCAGCTTAGGTAGCGGGGGACCGCAAGAGACCCAGTACTTC.

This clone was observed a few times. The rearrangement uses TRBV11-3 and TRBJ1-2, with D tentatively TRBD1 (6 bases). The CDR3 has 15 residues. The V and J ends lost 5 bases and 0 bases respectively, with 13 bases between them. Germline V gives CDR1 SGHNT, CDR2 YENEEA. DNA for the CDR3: TGTGCCAGCAGCCCCAGACAGGCACCTAACTATGGCTACACCTTC. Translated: CASSPRQAPNYGYTF.

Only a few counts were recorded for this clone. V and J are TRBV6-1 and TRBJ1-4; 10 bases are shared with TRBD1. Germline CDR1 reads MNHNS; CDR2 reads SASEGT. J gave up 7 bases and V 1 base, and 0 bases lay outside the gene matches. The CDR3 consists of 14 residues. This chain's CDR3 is CASSEGTGGEKLFF. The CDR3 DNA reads TGTGCCAGCAGTGAAGGGACAGGGGGTGAAAAACTGTTTTTT.

CDR3 sequence (DNA): TGTGCCAGCAGCTTACCGGGGACAGGGGTTACCTACGAGCAGTACTTC. Translating gives CASSLPGTGVTYEQYF. The V and J genes are TRBV5-5 and TRBJ2-7; 10 bases line up with TRBD1. The J segment lost 2 bases and the V segment lost 2 bases, leaving 7 bases of the junction unmatched. Germline CDR1 is SGHKS and CDR2 is YYEKEE (reference sequence). The CDR3 extends over 16 amino acids.

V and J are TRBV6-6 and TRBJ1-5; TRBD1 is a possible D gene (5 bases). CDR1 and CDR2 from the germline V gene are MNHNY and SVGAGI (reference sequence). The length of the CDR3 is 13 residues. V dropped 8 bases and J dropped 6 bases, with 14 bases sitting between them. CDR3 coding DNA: TGTGCCAGCTCACCCCAGGGACCTCAGCCCCAGCATTTT. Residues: CASSPQGPQPQHF.

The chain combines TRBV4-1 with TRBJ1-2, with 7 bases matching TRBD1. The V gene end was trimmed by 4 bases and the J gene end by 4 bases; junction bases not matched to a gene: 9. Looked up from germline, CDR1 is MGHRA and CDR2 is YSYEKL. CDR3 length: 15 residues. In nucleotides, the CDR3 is TGCGCCAGCAGCCGCGACAGGGAGCGAGTCTATGGCTACACCTTC. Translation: CASSRDRERVYGYTF.

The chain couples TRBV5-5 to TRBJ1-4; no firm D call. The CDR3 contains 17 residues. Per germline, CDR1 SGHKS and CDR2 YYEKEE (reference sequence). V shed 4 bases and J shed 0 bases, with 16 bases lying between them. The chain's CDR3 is CASSPRGGRPTNEKLFF. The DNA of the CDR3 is TGTGCCAGCAGCCCCCGGGGAGGACGACCAACTAATGAAAAACTGTTTTTT.

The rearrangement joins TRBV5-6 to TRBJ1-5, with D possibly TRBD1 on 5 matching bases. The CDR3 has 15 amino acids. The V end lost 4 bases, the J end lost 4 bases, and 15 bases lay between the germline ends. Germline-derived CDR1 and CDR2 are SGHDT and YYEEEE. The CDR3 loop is CASSRGTGPNQPQHF. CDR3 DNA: TGTGCCAGCAGCCGTGGGACGGGTCCTAATCAGCCCCAGCATTTT.

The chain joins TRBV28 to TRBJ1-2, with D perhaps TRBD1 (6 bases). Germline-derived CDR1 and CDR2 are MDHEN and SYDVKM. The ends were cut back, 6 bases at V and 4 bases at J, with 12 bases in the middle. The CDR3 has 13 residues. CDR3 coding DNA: TGTGCCAGCAGCCTTTCAGGGGTCTATGGCTACACCTTC. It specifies CASSLSGVYGYTF.

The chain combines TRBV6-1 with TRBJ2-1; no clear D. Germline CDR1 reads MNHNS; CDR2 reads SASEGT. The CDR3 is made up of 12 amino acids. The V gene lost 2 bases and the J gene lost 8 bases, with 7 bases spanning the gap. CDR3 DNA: TGTGCCAGCAGTGAAATGGGTGATGAGCAGTTCTTC. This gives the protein CASSEMGDEQFF.

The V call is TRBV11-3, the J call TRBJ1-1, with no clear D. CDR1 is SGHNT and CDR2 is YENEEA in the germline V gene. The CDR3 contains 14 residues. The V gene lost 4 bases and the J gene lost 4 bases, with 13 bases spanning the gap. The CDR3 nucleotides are TGTGCCAGCAGCTGGGGTTCCCTAGGCACTGAAGCTTTCTTT. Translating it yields CASSWGSLGTEAFF.

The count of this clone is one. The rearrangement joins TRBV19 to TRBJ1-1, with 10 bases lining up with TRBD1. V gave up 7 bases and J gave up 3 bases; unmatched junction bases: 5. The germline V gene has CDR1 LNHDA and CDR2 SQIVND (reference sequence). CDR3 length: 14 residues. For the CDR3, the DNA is TGTGCCAGTATCCCGACAGGGGGCTACACTGAAGCTTTCTTT. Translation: CASIPTGGYTEAFF.

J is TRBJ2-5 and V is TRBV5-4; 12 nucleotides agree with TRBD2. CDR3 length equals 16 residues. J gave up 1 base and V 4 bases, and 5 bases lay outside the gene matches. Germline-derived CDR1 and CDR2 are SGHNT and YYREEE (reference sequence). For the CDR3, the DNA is TGTGCCAGCAGCCCACGGACTAGCGGGGCCCAAGAGACCCAGTACTTC. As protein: CASSPRTSGAQETQYF.

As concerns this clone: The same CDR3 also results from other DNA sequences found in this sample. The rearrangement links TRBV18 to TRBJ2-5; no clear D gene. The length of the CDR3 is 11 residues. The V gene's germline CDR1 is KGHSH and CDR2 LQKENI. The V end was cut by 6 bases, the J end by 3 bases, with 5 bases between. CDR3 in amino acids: CASSPKETQYF. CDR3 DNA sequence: TGTGCCAGCTCGCCGAAAGAGACCCAGTACTTC. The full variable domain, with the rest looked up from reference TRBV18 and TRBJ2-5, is NAGVMQNPRHLVRRRGQEARLRCSPMKGHSHVYWYRQLPEEGLKFMVYLQKENIIDESGMPKERFSAEFPKEGPSILRIQQVVRGDSAAYFCASSPKETQYFGPGTRLLVL.